One sample yielded the 32 T cell receptor beta chains listed below, sequenced in a study of T-cell memory formation after mild COVID-19. TCRdb re-called the 5' RACE reads through MiXCR, storing one row per CDR3 protein. Of around 310,000 distinct CDR3 sequences in the sample, about a sixth were seen once. Sequencing was carried out using PBMCs or a T cell subset sorted from them (not recorded which). These receptors came from a man aged 18 to 29 who had mild COVID-19 (a few samples of this study predate the infection). Cell type and time point are not known.

The V call is TRBV5-1, the J call TRBJ2-3, with 8 bases identical to TRBD2. The V and J ends lost 4 bases and 1 base, in that order; junction bases with no gene match: 5. CDR1 is SGHRS, CDR2 YFSETQ, per germline. CDR3 length: 15 residues. CDR3 sequence reads: CASSDSGDGTDTQYF. The DNA of the CDR3 is TGCGCCAGCAGCGATAGCGGGGATGGCACAGATACGCAGTATTTT.

This clonotype turned up a few times. The gene calls are TRBV27 and TRBJ2-1, with 9 bases lining up with TRBD2. Germline values: CDR1 MNHEY, CDR2 SMNVEV (reference sequence). This CDR3 has 16 amino acids. Trimming at V came to 4 bases and at J to 7 bases, leaving 11 bases not matched to a gene. CDR3 sequence: CASSYRGSGGLNEQFF. The CDR3 DNA is TGTGCCAGCAGTTACCGAGGTAGCGGGGGCCTTAATGAGCAGTTCTTC.

The table lists this clonotype with a few counts. This sequence joins TRBV5-1 and TRBJ1-5; no definite D call. CDR1 and CDR2 from the germline V gene are SGHRS and YFSETQ. V dropped 4 bases and J dropped 0 bases, with 11 bases sitting between them. The CDR3 consists of 15 residues. CDR3 amino acids: CASSPGIYSNQPQHF. In nucleotides, the CDR3 is TGCGCCAGCAGCCCCGGGATCTATAGCAATCAGCCCCAGCATTTT.

J is TRBJ2-1 and V is TRBV6-1; 10 bases are shared with TRBD2. CDR1 is MNHNS, CDR2 SASEGT, per germline. The CDR3 runs to 16 residues. The trim removed 0 bases at V and 2 bases at J, leaving 1 base unmatched. CDR3 DNA sequence: TGTGCCAGCAGTGAAGCAAGCGGGGGGGCCTACAATGAGCAGTTCTTC. Its translation: CASSEASGGAYNEQFF.

This chain connects TRBV5-1 to TRBJ2-5, with 8 bases that match TRBD1. The CDR3 consists of 15 residues. V dropped 4 bases and J dropped 0; count of bases not matched to a gene: 5. Germline CDR1 reads SGHRS; CDR2 reads YFSETQ. The CDR3 sequence: CASSPGQVNQETQYF. In DNA, the CDR3 is TGCGCCAGCAGCCCGGGACAGGTTAACCAAGAGACCCAGTACTTC. The full variable domain, with the rest looked up from reference TRBV5-1 and TRBJ2-5, is KAGVTQTPRYLIKTRGQQVTLSCSPISGHRSVSWYQQTPGQGLQFLFEYFSETQRNKGNFPGRFSGRQFSNSRSEMNVSTLELGDSALYLCASSPGQVNQETQYFGPGTRLLVL.

This clonotype appeared a single time. J is TRBJ2-7 and V is TRBV5-5; 10 bases align to TRBD2. With V trimmed by 5 bases and J by 3 bases, 8 bases remained unmatched. CDR1 is SGHKS and CDR2 is YYEKEE in the germline V gene (reference sequence). The CDR3 covers 15 residues. CDR3: CASSPGTSEFYEQYF. The CDR3, as DNA: TGTGCCAGCAGTCCCGGGACTAGCGAATTCTACGAGCAGTACTTC.

The J gene is TRBJ2-1, the V gene TRBV4-3; 7 bases align to TRBD1. V was clipped by 1 base and J by 7 bases; unmatched bases: 10. This CDR3 is 16 amino acids long. The V gene's germline CDR1 is LGHNA and CDR2 YSLEER. This chain's CDR3 is CASSQVHGTARNEQFF. The CDR3 DNA sequence: TGCGCCAGCAGCCAAGTTCACGGGACAGCGAGGAATGAGCAGTTCTTC.

This clonotype has only a few counts. This rearrangement joins TRBV18 to TRBJ2-7; D remains unclear. There are 15 residues in the CDR3. V lost 3 bases, J lost 1 base, and 13 bases lay in between. CDR1 and CDR2 from the germline V gene are KGHSH and LQKENI. CDR3 nucleotide sequence: TGTGCCAGCTCACCGGTTGGCAGCCTTTCCTACGAGCAGTACTTC. This gives the protein CASSPVGSLSYEQYF.

There are a few counts of this clonotype. V is TRBV5-1 and J is TRBJ1-4; 9 bases map to TRBD1. Germline V gives CDR1 SGHRS, CDR2 YFSETQ. With 4 bases clipped from V and 8 bases from J, the junction kept 12 bases outside the gene matches. The CDR3 is 16 residues long. The CDR3 sequence: CASSPSHRGLGEKLFF. For the CDR3, the DNA is TGCGCCAGCAGCCCCTCCCACAGGGGGCTAGGAGAAAAACTGTTTTTT. The full variable domain, completed using reference TRBV5-1 and TRBJ1-4, is KAGVTQTPRYLIKTRGQQVTLSCSPISGHRSVSWYQQTPGQGLQFLFEYFSETQRNKGNFPGRFSGRQFSNSRSEMNVSTLELGDSALYLCASSPSHRGLGEKLFFGSGTQLSVL.

A few counts support this clonotype. The chain couples TRBV25-1 to TRBJ2-1; 14 bases are shared with TRBD2. V gave up 3 bases and J gave up 8 bases; unmatched junction bases: 9. The germline V gene encodes CDR1 MGHDK and CDR2 SYGVNS. This CDR3 spans 17 amino acids. The DNA of the CDR3 is TGTGCCAGCAGTGACGCGACTAGCGGGGGGGCCCGCGATGAGCAGTTCTTC. Its protein product is CASSDATSGGARDEQFF.

This clonotype was recorded a few times. The CDR3 protein is CASRLARDTGELFF. CDR3 nucleotides: TGTGCCAGCAGACTAGCCCGAGACACCGGGGAGCTGTTTTTT. The chain uses TRBV6-2 or TRBV6-3 and TRBJ2-2; D possibly corresponds to TRBD2 (6 bases). Trimming took off 6 bases at V and 3 bases at J, with 11 bases between the two ends. The V gene's germline CDR1 is MNHEY and CDR2 SVGEGT. CDR3 length: 14 amino acids.

This clonotype was counted at least ten times. The rearrangement joins TRBV5-1 to TRBJ2-5; tentative D call: TRBD2 (6 bases). Trimming stripped 0 bases from V and 3 bases from J, with 9 bases between. Germline CDR1 SGHRS, CDR2 YFSETQ. The CDR3 spans 14 residues. The CDR3 protein is CASSLVAGKETQYF. CDR3 sequence (DNA): TGCGCCAGCAGCTTGGTTGCGGGGAAAGAGACCCAGTACTTC.

This clonotype came up many times. The rearrangement links TRBV7-6 to TRBJ1-1; possible D gene TRBD1, 6 bases. Germline-derived CDR1 and CDR2 are SGHVS and FNYEAQ. V was trimmed by 5 bases and J by 8 bases, leaving 15 bases between them. The CDR3 spans 13 residues. For the CDR3, the DNA is TGTGCCAGCAGCGTACAAACAGGGACCGAAGCTTTCTTT. Its protein is CASSVQTGTEAFF.

The rearrangement joins TRBV27 to TRBJ2-3; D is unclear. The V and J ends lost 1 base and 4 bases respectively, with 9 bases between them. Germline CDR1 MNHEY, CDR2 SMNVEV (reference sequence). This CDR3 comprises 14 residues. CDR3 loop: CASSLFSSSDTQYF. The CDR3 nucleotides read TGTGCCAGCAGTTTATTTAGCAGTTCAGATACGCAGTATTTT.

In its sample, this clonotype was seen a few times. The rearrangement uses TRBV29-1 and TRBJ1-1, with 7 bases identical to TRBD1. The germline CDR1 and CDR2 sequences are SQVTM and ANQGSEA. V was pared by 8 bases and J by 2 bases, with 8 bases of the junction left unmatched. This CDR3 has 13 residues. CDR3 in DNA: TGCAGCACCTGTCGACAGGGAAACACTGAAGCTTTCTTT. The encoded protein is CSTCRQGNTEAFF.

This clonotype was counted only a few times. The V and J genes are TRBV6-6 and TRBJ2-7, with D perhaps TRBD1 (6 bases). V gave up 5 bases and J gave up 4 bases, with 15 bases separating them. The germline V gene encodes CDR1 MNHNY and CDR2 SVGAGI (reference sequence). The CDR3 length is 14 residues. DNA for the CDR3: TGTGCCAGCAGTAACCCGGGACACCTATACGAGCAGTACTTC. Translated, it gives CASSNPGHLYEQYF.

The chain carries TRBV27 and TRBJ2-1; 13 positions match TRBD2. The CDR3 extends over 15 amino acids. The V and J ends lost 7 bases and 8 bases, in that order; junction bases with no gene match: 8. Germline V CDR1 and CDR2: MNHEY, SMNVEV (reference sequence). The CDR3 sequence is CASTPGLAGVYEQFF. The CDR3 DNA sequence: TGTGCCAGCACCCCAGGACTAGCGGGAGTGTATGAGCAGTTCTTC.

The gene calls are TRBV5-1 and TRBJ1-5; TRBD1 might be the D (6 bases). V lost 4 bases, J lost 0 bases, and 11 bases lay in between. The CDR3 sequence is 15 residues long. The germline V gene encodes CDR1 SGHRS and CDR2 YFSETQ. The CDR3 is CASSPTGHSNQPQHF. The CDR3 DNA follows: TGCGCCAGCAGCCCGACAGGTCATAGCAATCAGCCCCAGCATTTT.

This clonotype was counted between two and nine times. This chain connects TRBV7-2 to TRBJ2-5; 7 bases agree with TRBD2. CDR1 is SGHTA, CDR2 FQGNSA, per germline. The CDR3 is made up of 14 amino acids. The junction had 7 bases not matched to a gene; V was cut back by 4 bases and J by 5 bases. The CDR3 nucleotides read TGTGCCAGCAGCTCCAGCGGGGAGTGGGAGACCCAGTACTTC. It specifies CASSSSGEWETQYF.

This clonotype occurred a few times. V usage is TRBV12-3 or TRBV12-4 and J usage is TRBJ1-2, with 7 bases that match TRBD1. V lost 7 bases to trimming and J lost 6 bases; unmatched junction nucleotides: 11. The CDR3 is 14 residues long. The CDR3 coding sequence is TGTGCCAGCACGCAGACCGGGACAGAAGATGGCTACACCTTC. It encodes CASTQTGTEDGYTF.

This clonotype was counted between two and nine times. This sequence joins TRBV14 and TRBJ2-2; D unresolved. V lost 4 bases to trimming and J lost 6 bases, with 9 bases between them. This CDR3 spans 13 amino acids. Germline CDR1 reads SGHDN; CDR2 reads FVKESK. The CDR3 bases are TGTGCCAGCAGCCCAACGGTTTCCGGGGAGCTGTTTTTT. This gives the protein CASSPTVSGELFF.

This clonotype was counted a few times. V gene TRBV2 combines with J gene TRBJ2-5; D remains unclear. Per the germline V gene, CDR1 is SNHLY and CDR2 is FYNNEI. The CDR3 runs to 15 residues. V was clipped by 6 bases and J by 6 bases, with 20 bases between them. The CDR3 DNA sequence: TGTGCCAGCAGCCTCTCCCCGGTGACTCTTCAGACCCAGTACTTC. It specifies CASSLSPVTLQTQYF.

The genes are TRBV12-3 or TRBV12-4 and TRBJ2-7; either TRBD1 or TRBD2 may supply D (7 bases each). The CDR3 runs 14 residues. The germline V and J ends were trimmed by 5 bases and 2 bases, with 13 bases remaining between them. DNA for the CDR3: TGTGCCAGCAGTAGACAGGGAGGGACCTACGAGCAGTACTTC. Protein: CASSRQGGTYEQYF.

The rearrangement links TRBV7-3 to TRBJ2-3; the D gene could be TRBD1 or TRBD2 (5 bases each). The CDR3 has 15 amino acids. Germline loops: CDR1 SGHTA, CDR2 FQGTGA. Trimming cost V 5 bases and J 4 bases, with 16 bases left between them. The CDR3 DNA reads as TGTGCCAGCAGCGCTAATTCCTTGGGGGCAGATACGCAGTATTTT. Its protein product is CASSANSLGADTQYF.

This chain connects TRBV4-1 to TRBJ2-1; the D call may be TRBD1 or TRBD2 (5 bases each). Germline CDR1 MGHRA, CDR2 YSYEKL. V gave up 4 bases and J gave up 0 bases, with 13 bases separating them. CDR3 length equals 16 residues. The CDR3 is CASSPPGRGSYNEQFF. The CDR3 nucleotides are TGCGCCAGCAGCCCCCCGGGGCGCGGCTCCTACAATGAGCAGTTCTTC.

CDR3 sequence reads: CATSRQGQDTFQETQYF. In DNA form, the CDR3 reads TGTGCCACCAGCAGACAAGGACAGGATACCTTCCAAGAGACCCAGTACTTC. The chain recombines TRBV15 with TRBJ2-5; TRBD1 aligns across 7 bases. CDR1 is LNHNV and CDR2 is YYDKDF in the germline V gene (reference sequence). This CDR3 has 17 amino acids. The junction had 10 bases not matched to a gene; V was cut back by 2 bases and J by 1 base.

In its sample, this clonotype was seen a few times. Written as DNA, the CDR3 is TGCGCCAGCAGCTGGGAACCGTCTAGCGGGCTTTACAATGAGCAGTTCTTC. Its protein is CASSWEPSSGLYNEQFF. The chain combines TRBV5-1 with TRBJ2-1; 8 positions agree with TRBD2. This CDR3 spans 17 amino acids. The ends lost 3 bases at V and 4 bases at J; junction bases unmatched: 12. Germline CDR1 is SGHRS and CDR2 is YFSETQ.

Ten or more counts support this clonotype. V and J are TRBV3-1 and TRBJ2-1, with TRBD2 matching over 10 bases. This CDR3 has 16 amino acids. Trimming took 1 base from V and 8 from J; bases not matched to a gene: 8. Germline V gene sequence: CDR1 LGHDT, CDR2 YNNKEL (reference sequence). The CDR3 region has the DNA TGTGCCAGCAGCCAAGCGAACCTAGCGGGGGCGGATGAGCAGTTCTTC. Protein sequence: CASSQANLAGADEQFF.

This clonotype was observed a few times. V is TRBV6-2 or TRBV6-3 and J is TRBJ2-7; no clear D gene. V lost 7 bases to trimming and J lost 2 bases, with 15 bases between them. The germline V gene encodes CDR1 MNHEY and CDR2 SVGEGT. The CDR3 contains 14 residues. CDR3 sequence (DNA): TGTGCCAGCACGGAGCGCCCTACGACCTACGAGCAGTACTTC. It encodes CASTERPTTYEQYF.

The chain joins TRBV6-2 or TRBV6-3 to TRBJ2-5; 8 bases agree with TRBD2. CDR1 is MNHEY, CDR2 SVGEGT, per germline. V lost 2 bases, J lost 2 bases, and 7 bases stayed unmatched. The CDR3 is 16 amino acids. CDR3 DNA: TGTGCCAGCAGTTACGGCGGTAGCGGGGAACAAGAGACCCAGTACTTC. It yields the protein CASSYGGSGEQETQYF.

The J gene is TRBJ1-2, the V gene TRBV2; 10 nucleotides line up with TRBD1. V lost 8 bases and J lost 7; bases outside the gene matches: 4. The germline V gene has CDR1 SNHLY and CDR2 FYNNEI. The CDR3 is made up of 12 amino acids. The CDR3 protein is CASRQGATGYTF. The CDR3 coding sequence is TGTGCCAGCCGACAGGGGGCAACTGGCTACACCTTC.

Many counts were recorded for this clonotype. The chain links TRBV20-1 to TRBJ1-2; no reliable D call. The CDR3 runs 12 residues. Per the germline V gene, CDR1 is DFQATT and CDR2 is SNEGSKA (reference sequence). Trimming stripped 5 bases from V and 3 bases from J, with 10 bases between. CDR3 sequence (DNA): TGCAGTGCTGGTAAAAGGGACTATGGCTACACCTTC. The encoded protein is CSAGKRDYGYTF.